This TCR beta chain was recovered during a study of cytomegalovirus exposure and HLA in healthy donors. This PCR relied on a set of 60 Vbeta primers and 13 Jbeta primers. Profiling relied on immunoSEQ multiplex PCR, and the TCRdb table lists in-frame clones only, not all of them. The sample yields approximately 150,000 clones, about 80% seen once. The sample consisted of PBMCs. The receptor was derived from a woman between 45 and 60 years old in good health and CMV-seronegative.

The CDR3 spells CASSLGRGWNQPQHF. The CDR3 nucleotides are TGTGCCAGCAGCTTAGGCCGGGGTTGGAATCAGCCCCAGCATTTT. V is TRBV7-8 and J is TRBJ1-5; D remains unclear. Trimming stripped 1 base from V and 4 bases from J, with 11 bases between. The CDR3 runs to 15 residues. Germline CDR1 is SGHVS and CDR2 is FQNEAQ.